This is a list of T cell receptor beta chains from one sample in a study of shared clonotypes between healthy human individuals. Using immunoSEQ multiplex PCR, the repertoire was profiled, and TCRdb retains in-frame clones only, with some absent. The sample includes hundreds of thousands of clones, around 79% of them seen just once. The source material was PBMCs. These receptors all stem from a woman in her thirties or forties in good health. Some clones in this sample may be carry-over from other donors' samples. Each CDR3 is given with its conserved first and last residue. Fields, in order: V gene, D gene, J gene, clone size, CDR3 protein, CDR3 DNA. The D gene is left open where the match is weak. Some rows have no size entry. The others give once, few or many, or a class for an expanded clone.

v_call: TRBV18
d_call: -
j_call: TRBJ1-2
clone_size: -
cdr3_aa: CASGQDEGYGYTF
cdr3_nt: TGTGCCAGCGGACAAGACGAAGGCTATGGCTACACCTTC

v_call: TRBV7-6
d_call: TRBD1
j_call: TRBJ1-1
clone_size: -
cdr3_aa: CASSDSQGRTEAFF
cdr3_nt: TGTGCCAGCAGCGATTCACAGGGGAGGACTGAAGCTTTCTTT

v_call: TRBV12-2
d_call: -
j_call: TRBJ1-1
clone_size: once
cdr3_aa: CASRSLPNQGQGAPNTEAFF
cdr3_nt: TGTGCAAGTCGCTCCCTCCCCAATCAGGGACAGGGGGCCCCGAACACTGAAGCTTTCTTT

v_call: TRBV4-1
d_call: -
j_call: TRBJ2-1
clone_size: -
cdr3_aa: CASSQVTAYNEQFF
cdr3_nt: TGCGCCAGCAGCCAAGTGACAGCCTACAATGAGCAGTTCTTC

v_call: TRBV6-1
d_call: -
j_call: TRBJ1-1
clone_size: -
cdr3_aa: CASSEVRQVTAAFF
cdr3_nt: TGTGCCAGCAGTGAAGTAAGACAGGTGACGGCCGCTTTCTTT

v_call: TRBV5-4
d_call: -
j_call: TRBJ2-3
clone_size: many
cdr3_aa: CASSRIYSGTDTQYF
cdr3_nt: TGTGCCAGCAGCCGAATTTATAGCGGCACAGATACGCAGTATTTT

v_call: TRBV19
d_call: -
j_call: TRBJ2-1
clone_size: -
cdr3_aa: CASSIGVGGGDEQFF
cdr3_nt: TGTGCCAGTAGTATAGGCGTTGGCGGCGGCGATGAGCAGTTCTTC

v_call: TRBV9
d_call: -
j_call: TRBJ2-7
clone_size: -
cdr3_aa: CASSPKGSGYEQYF
cdr3_nt: TGTGCCAGCAGCCCTAAGGGATCCGGCTACGAGCAGTACTTC

v_call: TRBV11-3
d_call: -
j_call: TRBJ1-1
clone_size: -
cdr3_aa: CASSLEGNTEAFF
cdr3_nt: TGTGCCAGCAGCTTGGAGGGGAACACTGAAGCTTTCTTT

v_call: TRBV28
d_call: -
j_call: TRBJ2-7
clone_size: -
cdr3_aa: CASSVGSVTAYEQYF
cdr3_nt: TGTGCCAGCAGCGTAGGTTCAGTCACAGCCTACGAGCAGTACTTC

v_call: TRBV5-4
d_call: TRBD2
j_call: TRBJ2-5
clone_size: -
cdr3_aa: CASSLVGGLAKTQYF
cdr3_nt: TGTGCCAGCAGCTTGGTCGGCGGACTAGCGAAGACCCAGTACTTC

v_call: TRBV5-1
d_call: -
j_call: TRBJ2-7
clone_size: -
cdr3_aa: CASSLGRVYEQYF
cdr3_nt: TGCGCCAGCAGCTTGGGTAGGGTCTACGAGCAGTACTTC

v_call: TRBV28
d_call: -
j_call: TRBJ1-2
clone_size: few
cdr3_aa: CAIRATGSYTF
cdr3_nt: TGTGCCATCCGAGCGACCGGATCCTACACCTTC

v_call: TRBV9
d_call: -
j_call: TRBJ2-2
clone_size: -
cdr3_aa: CASSAMNTGELFF
cdr3_nt: TGTGCCAGCAGCGCCATGAATACCGGGGAGCTGTTTTTT

v_call: TRBV11-3
d_call: -
j_call: TRBJ2-1
clone_size: -
cdr3_aa: CASSPARGYNEQFF
cdr3_nt: TGTGCCAGCAGCCCCGCCCGGGGGTACAATGAGCAGTTCTTC

v_call: TRBV9
d_call: -
j_call: TRBJ1-2
clone_size: few
cdr3_aa: CASSDHSYGYTF
cdr3_nt: TGTGCCAGCAGCGACCACAGCTATGGCTACACCTTC

v_call: TRBV28
d_call: -
j_call: TRBJ2-2
clone_size: -
cdr3_aa: CASSSRVSNTGELFF
cdr3_nt: TGTGCCAGCAGTTCCAGGGTGTCGAACACCGGGGAGCTGTTTTTT

v_call: TRBV30
d_call: -
j_call: TRBJ1-6
clone_size: -
cdr3_aa: CAWSVRGSPLHF
cdr3_nt: TGTGCCTGGAGTGTTCGCGGTTCACCCCTCCACTTT

v_call: TRBV7-8
d_call: -
j_call: TRBJ2-5
clone_size: -
cdr3_aa: CASSLQLDRQETQYF
cdr3_nt: TGTGCCAGCAGCTTACAGTTAGATCGTCAAGAGACCCAGTACTTC

v_call: TRBV6-5
d_call: -
j_call: TRBJ2-5
clone_size: -
cdr3_aa: CASSTFGGETQYF
cdr3_nt: TGTGCCAGCAGTACCTTCGGGGGTGAGACCCAGTACTTC

v_call: TRBV19
d_call: -
j_call: TRBJ1-2
clone_size: -
cdr3_aa: CASSIKLGQDYGYTF
cdr3_nt: TGTGCCAGTAGTATAAAACTGGGGCAGGACTATGGCTACACCTTC

v_call: TRBV30
d_call: -
j_call: TRBJ1-3
clone_size: -
cdr3_aa: CAWSSGNTIYF
cdr3_nt: TGTGCCTGGAGTTCTGGAAACACCATATATTTT

v_call: TRBV30
d_call: TRBD1
j_call: TRBJ1-1
clone_size: -
cdr3_aa: CAWSVFGQGAPTTEAFF
cdr3_nt: TGTGCCTGGAGTGTTTTTGGACAGGGGGCCCCGACCACTGAAGCTTTCTTT

v_call: TRBV7-3
d_call: TRBD2
j_call: TRBJ2-2
clone_size: -
cdr3_aa: CASSLAGGPGELFF
cdr3_nt: TGTGCCAGCAGCTTAGCGGGAGGGCCCGGGGAGCTGTTTTTT

v_call: TRBV7-2
d_call: TRBD2
j_call: TRBJ2-3
clone_size: -
cdr3_aa: CASSLVAGGTDTQYF
cdr3_nt: TGTGCCAGCAGCTTAGTAGCGGGTGGCACAGATACGCAGTATTTT

v_call: TRBV5-1
d_call: -
j_call: TRBJ2-7
clone_size: -
cdr3_aa: CASSLGGSFHEQYF
cdr3_nt: TGCGCCAGCAGCTTGGGGGGCAGTTTCCACGAGCAGTACTTC

v_call: TRBV30
d_call: TRBD1
j_call: TRBJ2-2
clone_size: -
cdr3_aa: CAWGVTGIPGELFF
cdr3_nt: TGTGCCTGGGGGGTGACAGGGATACCCGGGGAGCTGTTTTTT

v_call: TRBV5-1
d_call: TRBD1
j_call: TRBJ1-5
clone_size: -
cdr3_aa: CASSPGTGEQPQHF
cdr3_nt: TGCGCCAGCAGCCCAGGGACAGGGGAACAGCCCCAGCATTTT

v_call: TRBV28
d_call: -
j_call: TRBJ1-1
clone_size: -
cdr3_aa: CASSLFNRVRAFF
cdr3_nt: TGTGCCAGCAGTTTATTTAACAGGGTTAGAGCTTTCTTT

v_call: TRBV28
d_call: -
j_call: TRBJ1-5
clone_size: -
cdr3_aa: CASSYRVTNNQPQHF
cdr3_nt: TGTGCCAGCAGTTACAGGGTGACGAACAATCAGCCCCAGCATTTT

v_call: TRBV7-2
d_call: TRBD1
j_call: TRBJ2-3
clone_size: few
cdr3_aa: CASSRDRGSDTQYF
cdr3_nt: TGTGCCAGCAGCCGGGACAGGGGATCAGATACGCAGTATTTT

v_call: TRBV28
d_call: -
j_call: TRBJ1-4
clone_size: once
cdr3_aa: CASSLISANEKLFF
cdr3_nt: TGTGCCAGCAGTCTTATTTCTGCTAATGAAAAACTGTTTTTT

v_call: TRBV5-1
d_call: TRBD2
j_call: TRBJ2-1
clone_size: -
cdr3_aa: CASSLSGRGDEQFF
cdr3_nt: TGCGCCAGCAGCTTGAGCGGGAGAGGAGATGAGCAGTTCTTC

v_call: TRBV5-1
d_call: -
j_call: TRBJ1-4
clone_size: -
cdr3_aa: CASSEVGAQKLFF
cdr3_nt: TGCGCCAGCAGCGAGGTTGGGGCTCAAAAACTGTTTTTT

v_call: TRBV5-8
d_call: -
j_call: TRBJ1-5
clone_size: -
cdr3_aa: CASSRPLGLAGGRSQHF
cdr3_nt: TGTGCCAGCAGTCGTCCTTTGGGCCTGGCGGGGGGTCGGTCCCAGCATTTT

v_call: TRBV7-2
d_call: -
j_call: TRBJ1-2
clone_size: -
cdr3_aa: CASSVRYGRGYTF
cdr3_nt: TGTGCCAGCAGTGTACGGTACGGCCGGGGCTACACCTTC

v_call: TRBV29-1
d_call: TRBD2
j_call: TRBJ2-1
clone_size: -
cdr3_aa: CSVAAGVNGAEQFF
cdr3_nt: TGCAGCGTTGCAGCGGGAGTGAATGGAGCTGAGCAGTTCTTC

v_call: TRBV5-1
d_call: TRBD2
j_call: TRBJ2-2
clone_size: once
cdr3_aa: CASSLVGIAGLNTGELFF
cdr3_nt: TGCGCCAGCAGCTTGGTCGGAATAGCGGGACTAAACACCGGGGAGCTGTTTTTT